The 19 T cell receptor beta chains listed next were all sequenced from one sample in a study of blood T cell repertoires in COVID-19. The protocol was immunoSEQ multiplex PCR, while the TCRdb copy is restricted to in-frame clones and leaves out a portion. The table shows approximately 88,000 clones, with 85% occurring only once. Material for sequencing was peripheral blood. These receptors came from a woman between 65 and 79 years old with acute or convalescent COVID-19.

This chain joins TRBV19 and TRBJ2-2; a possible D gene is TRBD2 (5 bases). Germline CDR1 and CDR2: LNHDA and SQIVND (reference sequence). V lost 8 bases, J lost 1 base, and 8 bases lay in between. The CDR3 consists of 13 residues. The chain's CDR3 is CASVEGNTGELFF. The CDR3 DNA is TGTGCCAGTGTTGAGGGGAACACCGGGGAGCTGTTTTTT.

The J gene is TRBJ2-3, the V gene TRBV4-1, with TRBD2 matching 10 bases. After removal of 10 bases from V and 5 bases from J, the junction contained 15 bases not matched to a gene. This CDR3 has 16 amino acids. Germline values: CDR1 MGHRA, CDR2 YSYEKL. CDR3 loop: CATRTQSGGAVDTQYF. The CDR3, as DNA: TGCGCCACCCGGACCCAGAGCGGGGGGGCCGTAGATACGCAGTATTTT.

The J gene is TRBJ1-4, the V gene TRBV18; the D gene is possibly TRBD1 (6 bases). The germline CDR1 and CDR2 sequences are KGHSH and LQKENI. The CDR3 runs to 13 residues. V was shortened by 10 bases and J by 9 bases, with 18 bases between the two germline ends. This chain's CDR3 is CATSRGAGQKLFF. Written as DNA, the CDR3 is TGTGCCACCTCCCGGGGGGCTGGGCAAAAACTGTTTTTT.

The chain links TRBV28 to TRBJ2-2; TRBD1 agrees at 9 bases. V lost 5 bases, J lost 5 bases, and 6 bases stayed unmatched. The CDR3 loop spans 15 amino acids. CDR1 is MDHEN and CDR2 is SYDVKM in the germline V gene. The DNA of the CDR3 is TGTGCCAGCAGTCCTGGGACAGGGAGGACCGGGGAGCTGTTTTTT. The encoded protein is CASSPGTGRTGELFF.

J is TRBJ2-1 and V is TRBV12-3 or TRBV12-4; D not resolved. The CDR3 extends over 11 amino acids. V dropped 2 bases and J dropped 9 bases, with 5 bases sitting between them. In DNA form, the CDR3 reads TGTGCCAGCAGTTTATCTTTTGAGCAGTTCTTC. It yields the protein CASSLSFEQFF.

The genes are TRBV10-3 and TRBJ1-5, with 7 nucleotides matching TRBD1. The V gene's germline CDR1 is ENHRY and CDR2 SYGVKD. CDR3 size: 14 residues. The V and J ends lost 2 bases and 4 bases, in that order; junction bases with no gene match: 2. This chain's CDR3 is CAISEQGVNQPQHF. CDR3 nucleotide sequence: TGTGCCATCAGTGAGCAGGGGGTAAATCAGCCCCAGCATTTT.

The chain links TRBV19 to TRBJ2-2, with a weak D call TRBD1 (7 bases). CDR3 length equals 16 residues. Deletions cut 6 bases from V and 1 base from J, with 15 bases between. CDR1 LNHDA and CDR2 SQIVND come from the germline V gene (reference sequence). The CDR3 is CASSPGGNENTGELFF. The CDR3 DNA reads TGTGCCAGTAGCCCAGGGGGGAACGAGAACACCGGGGAGCTGTTTTTT.

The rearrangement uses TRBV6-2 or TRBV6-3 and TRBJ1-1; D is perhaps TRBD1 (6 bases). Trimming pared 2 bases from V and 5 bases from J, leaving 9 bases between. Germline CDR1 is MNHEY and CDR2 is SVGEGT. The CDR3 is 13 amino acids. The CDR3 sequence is CASSYADRTEAFF. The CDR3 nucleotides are TGTGCCAGCAGTTACGCCGACAGGACTGAAGCTTTCTTT.

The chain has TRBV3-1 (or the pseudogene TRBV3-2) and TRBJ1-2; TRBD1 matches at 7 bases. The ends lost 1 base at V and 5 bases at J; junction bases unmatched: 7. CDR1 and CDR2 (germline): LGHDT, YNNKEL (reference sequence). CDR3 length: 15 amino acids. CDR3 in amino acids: CASSQGTGEGYGYTF. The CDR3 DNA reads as TGTGCCAGCAGCCAAGGAACAGGGGAAGGTTATGGCTACACCTTC.

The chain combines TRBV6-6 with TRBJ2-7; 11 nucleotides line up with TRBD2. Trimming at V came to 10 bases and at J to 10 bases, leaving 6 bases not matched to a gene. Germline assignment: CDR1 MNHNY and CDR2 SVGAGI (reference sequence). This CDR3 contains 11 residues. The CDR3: CATSLAGVQYV. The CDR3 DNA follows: TGTGCCACCTCACTAGCGGGGGTTCAGTACGTC.

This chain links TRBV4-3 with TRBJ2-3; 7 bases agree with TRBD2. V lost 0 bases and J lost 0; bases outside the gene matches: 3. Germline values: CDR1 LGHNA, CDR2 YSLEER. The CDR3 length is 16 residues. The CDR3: CASSQDPSGSTDTQYF. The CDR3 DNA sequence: TGCGCCAGCAGCCAAGACCCTAGCGGTAGCACAGATACGCAGTATTTT.

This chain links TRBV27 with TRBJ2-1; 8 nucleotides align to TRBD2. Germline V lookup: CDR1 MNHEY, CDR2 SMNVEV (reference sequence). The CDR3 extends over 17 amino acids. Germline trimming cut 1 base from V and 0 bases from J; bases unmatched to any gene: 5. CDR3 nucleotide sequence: TGTGCCAGCAGTTTATTCCTAGCGGGCCCCTCCTACAATGAGCAGTTCTTC. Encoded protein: CASSLFLAGPSYNEQFF.

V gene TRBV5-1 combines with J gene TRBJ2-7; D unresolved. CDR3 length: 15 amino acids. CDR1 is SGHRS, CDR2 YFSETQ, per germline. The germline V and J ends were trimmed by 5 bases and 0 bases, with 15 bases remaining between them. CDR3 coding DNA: TGCGCCAGCAGGCCGACTCACGAGACCTCCTACGAGCAGTACGTC. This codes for CASRPTHETSYEQYV.

CDR3 nucleotide sequence: TGTGCCAGCAGTTACCCGCAAGATGGAGGCACTGAAGCTTTCTTT. It encodes CASSYPQDGGTEAFF. This chain connects TRBV6-2 or TRBV6-3 to TRBJ1-1, with D unclear. This CDR3 comprises 15 residues. Trimming took 2 bases from V and 4 from J, leaving 14 bases between them. Looked up from germline, CDR1 is MNHEY and CDR2 is SVGEGT.

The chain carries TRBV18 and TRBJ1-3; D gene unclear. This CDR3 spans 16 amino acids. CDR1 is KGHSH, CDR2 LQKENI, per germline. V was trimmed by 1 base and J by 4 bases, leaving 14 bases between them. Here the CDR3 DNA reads TGTGCCAGCTCACCACTCGAGTTCGGACTCGGAAACACCATATATTTT. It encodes CASSPLEFGLGNTIYF.

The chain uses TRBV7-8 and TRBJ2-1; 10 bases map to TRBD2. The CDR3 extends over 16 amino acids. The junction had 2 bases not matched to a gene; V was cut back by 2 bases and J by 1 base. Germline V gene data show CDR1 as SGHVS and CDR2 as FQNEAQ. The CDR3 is CASSLLAGDSYNEQFF. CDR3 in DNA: TGTGCCAGCAGCTTACTAGCGGGGGATTCCTACAATGAGCAGTTCTTC.

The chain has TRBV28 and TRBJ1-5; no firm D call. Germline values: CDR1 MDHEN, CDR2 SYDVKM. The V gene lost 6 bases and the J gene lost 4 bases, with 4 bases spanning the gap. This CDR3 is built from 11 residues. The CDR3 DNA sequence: TGTGCCAGCAGCGGGAATCAGCCCCAGCATTTT. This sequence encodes CASSGNQPQHF. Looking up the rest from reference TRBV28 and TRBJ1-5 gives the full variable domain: DVKVTQSSRYLVKRTGEKVFLECVQDMDHENMFWYRQDPGLGLRLIYFSYDVKMKEKGDIPEGYSVSREKKERFSLILESASTNQTSMYLCASSGNQPQHFGDGTRLSIL.

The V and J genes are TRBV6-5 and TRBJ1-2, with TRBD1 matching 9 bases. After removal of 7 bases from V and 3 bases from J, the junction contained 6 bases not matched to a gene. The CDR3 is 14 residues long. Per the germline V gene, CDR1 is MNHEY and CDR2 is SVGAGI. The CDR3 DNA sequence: TGTGCCAGCACCTCGAACAGGGGGCACTATGGCTACACCTTC. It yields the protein CASTSNRGHYGYTF.

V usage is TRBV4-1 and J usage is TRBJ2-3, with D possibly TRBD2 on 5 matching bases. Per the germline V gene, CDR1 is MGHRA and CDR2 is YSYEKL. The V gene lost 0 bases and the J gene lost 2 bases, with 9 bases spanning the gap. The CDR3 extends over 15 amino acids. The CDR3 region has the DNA TGCGCCAGCAGCCAAGAAGCGCTAGCCACAGATACGCAGTATTTT. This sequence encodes CASSQEALATDTQYF.